Shown below are 8 T cell receptor beta chains from a single sample sequenced in a study of shared clonotypes between healthy human individuals. Measured with immunoSEQ multiplex PCR; TCRdb has only the in-frame clones, and not every one. The sample shows about 1 million clones, 60% to 80% of them seen only once. Sequencing was done on a sample of memory CD4+ T cells sorted from blood. Described subset: CD45RA-negative fraction. The receptors shown here come from a young man in good health.

V usage is TRBV5-1 and J usage is TRBJ2-7, with a possible D match to TRBD2 (6 bases). Trimming shortened V by 0 bases and J by 1 base, and 14 bases separated the two germline ends. Germline CDR1 is SGHRS and CDR2 is YFSETQ. This CDR3 comprises 16 residues. CDR3 DNA sequence: TGCGCCAGCAGCTTGGGAGGGAGCGGGCTATCCTACGAGCAGTACTTC. Amino acid sequence: CASSLGGSGLSYEQYF. The full variable domain, in which reference TRBV5-1 and TRBJ2-7 provide the parts outside the CDR3, is KAGVTQTPRYLIKTRGQQVTLSCSPISGHRSVSWYQQTPGQGLQFLFEYFSETQRNKGNFPGRFSGRQFSNSRSEMNVSTLELGDSALYLCASSLGGSGLSYEQYFGPGTRLTVT.

This clone was observed a single time. The chain joins TRBV5-1 to TRBJ2-5; TRBD2 matches at 11 bases. V gave up 0 bases and J gave up 4 bases; unmatched junction bases: 8. The CDR3 is 17 residues long. Germline CDR1 reads SGHRS; CDR2 reads YFSETQ. The CDR3 nucleotides are TGCGCCAGCAGCTTGGCTCCTAGCGGGGGGTCTAGAGAGACCCAGTACTTC. Its protein is CASSLAPSGGSRETQYF.

This clone was recorded a few times. This chain connects TRBV6-1 to TRBJ2-2, with 9 nucleotides matching TRBD2. Looked up from germline, CDR1 is MNHNS and CDR2 is SASEGT. CDR3 size: 16 residues. V was pared by 4 bases and J by 6 bases, with 9 bases of the junction left unmatched. The CDR3 DNA follows: TGTGCCAGCAGTGGCGGGGGGGCCCGAATACCCGGGGAGCTGTTTTTT. This translates into CASSGGGARIPGELFF.

This clone was detected ten times or more. The chain joins TRBV29-1 to TRBJ1-1; 7 nucleotides line up with TRBD1. Trimming removed 6 bases from V and 1 base from J; junction bases left unmatched: 8. CDR1 is SQVTM and CDR2 is ANQGSEA in the germline V gene. The CDR3 runs to 14 residues. The CDR3 is CSVKRGQTNTEAFF. The CDR3 nucleotides read TGCAGCGTAAAAAGGGGACAGACGAACACTGAAGCTTTCTTT.

A remark on this clone: This sample also contains other DNA sequences that code for the same CDR3. The CDR3, as DNA: TGTGCCTGGAGCCGGACAGGGGGCACTGAAGCTTTCTTT. Encoded protein: CAWSRTGGTEAFF. The gene calls are TRBV30 and TRBJ1-1, with 10 bases fitting TRBD1. Germline V gene sequence: CDR1 GTSNPN, CDR2 SVGIG (reference sequence). The CDR3 runs 13 residues. J was trimmed by 4 bases and V by 3 bases; bases with no gene match: 2.

The rearrangement joins TRBV6-1 to TRBJ2-7; TRBD1 matches at 8 bases. Losses at the gene ends were 3 bases for V and 12 bases for J; bases not matched to a gene: 7. The germline CDR1 and CDR2 sequences are MNHNS and SASEGT. The CDR3 is 12 residues long. As DNA, the CDR3 is TGTGCCAGCAGTGACATGGACAGGGTTCGGTACTTC. This translates into CASSDMDRVRYF.

This clone was seen a handful of times. The junction differs from germline at one of its ends, possibly a read error. The chain combines TRBV7-7 with TRBJ2-3; TRBD2 matches at 7 bases. This CDR3 region has 13 residues. From germline, CDR1 is SSHAT and CDR2 FNYEAQ (reference sequence). Written as DNA, the CDR3 is TGTGCTAGCAGCTTAGTTGGCGGGGGTACGCAGTATTTT. Translating it yields CASSLVGGGTQYF.

The chain joins TRBV7-2 to TRBJ2-1; TRBD2 agrees at 9 bases. This CDR3 is 16 amino acids long. Unmatched junction bases numbered 8, after V lost 1 base and J lost 7 bases. The germline CDR1 and CDR2 sequences are SGHTA and FQGNSA. CDR3 residues: CASSLGAAGGQNEQFF. Written as DNA, the CDR3 is TGTGCCAGCAGCTTAGGTGCAGCGGGAGGCCAGAATGAGCAGTTCTTC.